Listed below are T cell receptor beta chains from one sample, sequenced in a study of CD8 T cells in ankylosing spondylitis. A single record per CDR3 protein comes from TCRdb applying MiXCR to the 5' RACE reads. The sample contains 210,000 or so distinct CDR3 sequences, roughly 24% of which appear only once. The specimen was blood, either unsorted or a sorted T cell fraction (not recorded which). The receptors come from a male donor with ankylosing spondylitis or in good health (not recorded which). CDR3s include the opening cysteine and the closing phenylalanine or tryptophan. The D gene is left open where the match is weak. Not every row has a clone size; where given, it reads once, few, many or a size class.

DNA	CDR3	V	J	size	D
TGTGCCATCAGCACCCCGGGAGAGACCCAGTACTTC	CAISTPGETQYF	TRBV10-3	TRBJ2-5	NA	NA
TGTGCCAGCACCGTGGACAGGTTTACGCCCGGAGTCGAGACCCAGTACTTC	CASTVDRFTPGVETQYF	TRBV6-2/TRBV6-3	TRBJ2-5	NA	TRBD1
TGTGCCAGCAGCTTTAGAGAGGCAAGGGGGCCTTACGAGCAGTACTTC	CASSFREARGPYEQYF	TRBV7-2	TRBJ2-7	NA	TRBD1
TGTGCCAGCAGCGGGACAGGGGTACGCGAGACCCAGTACTTC	CASSGTGVRETQYF	TRBV12-3/TRBV12-4	TRBJ2-5	many	TRBD1
TGTGCCAGCAGCCCGGACCGGGCGACCGGGGAGCTGTTTTTT	CASSPDRATGELFF	TRBV7-9	TRBJ2-2	few	NA
TGTGCCAGCAGCTTGGGACAGGCGTCCTACGAGCAGTACTTC	CASSLGQASYEQYF	TRBV7-6	TRBJ2-7	many	TRBD1
TGCGCCAGCAGCTTGGCCGGGGACCACGCTTTCTTT	CASSLAGDHAFF	TRBV5-1	TRBJ1-1	NA	NA
TGTGCCAGCAGTGATGAAGGGTATGGCTACACCTTC	CASSDEGYGYTF	TRBV2	TRBJ1-2	many	NA
TGCGCCAGCAGCCTGACAGGGGGCGTCTCTGAAAAACTGTTTTTT	CASSLTGGVSEKLFF	TRBV4-1	TRBJ1-4	many	TRBD1
TGTGCCAGCAGTCATACTAGCGGAACCGGGGAGCTGTTTTTT	CASSHTSGTGELFF	TRBV28	TRBJ2-2	few	TRBD2
TGTGCCAGTAGTATCATGGCGGGGAGCCAAGAGACCCAGTACTTC	CASSIMAGSQETQYF	TRBV19	TRBJ2-5	NA	NA
TGTGCCAGCTCATCAAGTTCAGGGCTTTCAACTAATGAAAAACTGTTTTTT	CASSSSSGLSTNEKLFF	TRBV18	TRBJ1-4	many	NA
TGCGCCAGCACAGAGGGGGGGACCCAAGAGACCCAGTACTTC	CASTEGGTQETQYF	TRBV5-1	TRBJ2-5	many	NA
TGTGCCAGCAGCAAACCGGGACAGTATAATTCACCCCTCCACTTT	CASSKPGQYNSPLHF	TRBV9	TRBJ1-6	many	TRBD1
TGTGCCAGCAGTTTGTGGGGGACAGGGAACGCCGGGGAGCTGTTTTTT	CASSLWGTGNAGELFF	TRBV28	TRBJ2-2	many	TRBD1
TGCAGCGACCGGACTCTGGGGACCGGGGAGCTGTTTTTT	CSDRTLGTGELFF	TRBV29-1	TRBJ2-2	NA	NA
TGCAGTGCCCGTGGGCCAGTCCGCTACGAGCAGTACTTC	CSARGPVRYEQYF	TRBV20-1	TRBJ2-7	NA	NA